This T cell receptor (beta chain) was identified during a study of immune cell composition in non-small cell lung cancer listed by TCRdb under 2017. Concerning the study at large: Histologic subtype was assigned using H&E plus p63, CK5, Napsin A and TTF-1 immunohistochemistry, mainly lung adenocarcinoma or squamous cell carcinoma. Adaptive Biotechnologies TCR-beta sequencing was carried out on over 32 paired NSCLC tumour and non-adjacent lung specimens, as well as on approximately 25 tumour-only specimens. In supplementary cohort #1, which comprised roughly 11 lung adenocarcinoma cases, paired tumour/lung TCR-beta sequencing was performed and TIL populations were generated so that tumour reactivity could be assessed. The subtype comparisons left out a handful of tumour specimens with TCR-beta data because those specimens were rare histological subtypes.

This clone was counted a few times. Its antigen specificity is not known. No base-level quality is on record; no much larger clone is a single base apart. For this chain, trimming is 4 bases at the V end and 0 bases at the J end, and the number of junction bases without a gene match is 2. The CDR3, cysteine through phenylalanine, is 15 amino acids long. Only the CDR3 region is kept as DNA, spanning 45 bases read in frame from base 1. The CDR1 and CDR2 encoded by the germline V gene are SGHDT and YYEEEE. A two-step multiplex PCR amplified TCR-beta CDR3 regions from genomic DNA, and the second step of the PCR added Illumina-compatible adaptors. TCR-beta immunosequencing was performed on an Illumina platform as a commercial immunoSEQ service. The original pipeline was this. Repertoires were described by productive clonality and by Top 10 Clones, which is the percentage of T-cell templates coming from the ten most frequent sequences. Values of productive clonality ranged from 0 to 1, with a monoclonal population indicated by a value of 1. Sequences comprising at least 0.1% of tumour T-cell templates but absent from matched non-adjacent lung were defined as tumour-associated clones and were identified via log10 scatter plots. Student's t-tests were used for two-group comparisons, ANOVA for comparisons across stages, and linear regression for relationships, with analyses done in GraphPad Prism7 and R. TCRdb obtained this table from immuneACCESS and retained in-frame rearrangements with V and J assigned. These tables miss some clones; where compared with another copy, unresolved V genes account for less than half of the shortfall, and the remainder is unexplained. V and J calls and clone size are those listed in that table; D and trimming were worked out from the DNA. The sample has about 2,000 clones on record, over 75% of them singletons. The leading ten clones occupy approximately 24% of the sample.

On the study overall, not on this receptor specifically: The reactivity cohort included only around nine cases, and whether tumour-reactive clones share sequences with the dominant in vivo tumour-associated clones was not shown. In roughly 11 adenocarcinoma cases, a strong correlation was found between maximal tumour-associated clone frequency and TIL tumour reactivity, whereas no such correlation was found between overall clonality and TIL tumour reactivity. Tumour-associated clones >0.5% occurred in nearly half of NSCLC cases: about 33% of adenocarcinomas versus 65% to 85% of squamous carcinomas. Smoking pack-years did not significantly correlate with tumour TCR-beta clonality.

Non-adjacent lung tissue from the same patient, taken as far from the tumour as possible and at least 3 cm away, was used for the normal lung samples. Frozen aliquots of unsorted single-cell suspensions were used for genomic DNA extraction with the QIAamp DNA kit. Tissues arrived within 2 hours of resection and were immediately processed into single-cell suspensions. Tissue was broken up mechanically, digested enzymatically with DNase I, collagenase I and hyaluronidase for approximately 30 minutes at 37 degrees C, and then filtered and RBC-lysed. The chain joins TRBV5-6 to TRBJ2-1, and 9 bases in between align with TRBD2. The specimen was non-adjacent lung tissue. The TCR sequence derives from a human donor with non-small cell lung cancer. For the CDR3, the sequence is CASSDSGGSYNEQFF. The DNA sequence is given as TGTGCCAGCAGCGATAGCGGGGGCTCCTACAATGAGCAGTTCTTC.